The clone carrying this TCR beta chain was observed a single time. The data originate from a study of blood T cell repertoires in COVID-19. Data came from immunoSEQ multiplex PCR; TCRdb stores just in-frame clones and leaves some out. Here the sample spans under 200,000 clones, roughly 90% being singletons. V gave up 5 bases and J gave up 0 bases; unmatched junction bases: 1. The CDR3 covers 15 residues. Germline lookup yields CDR1 MNHEY and CDR2 SMNVEV (reference sequence). The V and J genes are TRBV27 and TRBJ2-3, with 11 bases matching TRBD2. The receptor's source is a man between 18 and 35 years old with active or convalescent COVID-19. What was sequenced was peripheral blood. The CDR3 nucleotides read TGTGCCAGCAGTCGACTAGCGGGGAGCACAGATACGCAGTATTTT. Residues: CASSRLAGSTDTQYF.